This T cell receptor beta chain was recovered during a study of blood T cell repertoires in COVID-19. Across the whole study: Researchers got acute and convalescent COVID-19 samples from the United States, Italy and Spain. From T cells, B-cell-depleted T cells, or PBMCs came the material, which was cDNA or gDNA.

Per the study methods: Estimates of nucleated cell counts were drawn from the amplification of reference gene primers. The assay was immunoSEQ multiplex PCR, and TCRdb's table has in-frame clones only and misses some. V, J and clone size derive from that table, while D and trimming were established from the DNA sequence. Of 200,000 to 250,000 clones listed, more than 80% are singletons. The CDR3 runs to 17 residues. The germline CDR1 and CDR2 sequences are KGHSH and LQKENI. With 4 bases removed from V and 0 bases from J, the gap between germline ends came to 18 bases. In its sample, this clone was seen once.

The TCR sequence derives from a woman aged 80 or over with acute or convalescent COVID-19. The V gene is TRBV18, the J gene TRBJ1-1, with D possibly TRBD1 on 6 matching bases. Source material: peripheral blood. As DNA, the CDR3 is TGTGCCAGCTCACGACCCCATCAGGGGTCCTTGAACACTGAAGCTTTCTTT. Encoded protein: CASSRPHQGSLNTEAFF.